This T cell receptor (beta chain) was sequenced during a study of T cell responses to AZD1222 COVID-19 vaccine. As for the study in general: Pooled together were second doses at about 4 or about 12 weeks. Study-wide results and limits: CD4 TCRs associated with vaccination spanned spike, dominating at 160-218 and 743-854. Targets within unmutated variant regions were reportedly found for nearly half of spike-specific TCRs. The sample set comprised mostly white British donors with more females, and clonal diversity was possibly underestimated.

Turning to this clone: What it binds is not known.

Only in-frame clones appear in the TCRdb table, and some are missing; sequencing was by immunoSEQ multiplex PCR. This sample has about 120,000 clones, with less than 95% found just once. There are 11 residues in the CDR3. CDR1 is MGHDK, CDR2 SYGVNS, per germline. V lost 4 bases and J lost 7, with 5 bases in between. The sequence came from an adult in good health. This material consisted of peripheral blood, taken on day 0 of AZD1222 vaccination. V usage is TRBV25-1 and J usage is TRBJ2-1, with D uncertain. In DNA form, the CDR3 reads TGTGCCAGCAGTGTTATTAATGAGCAGTTCTTC. Amino acid sequence: CASSVINEQFF.